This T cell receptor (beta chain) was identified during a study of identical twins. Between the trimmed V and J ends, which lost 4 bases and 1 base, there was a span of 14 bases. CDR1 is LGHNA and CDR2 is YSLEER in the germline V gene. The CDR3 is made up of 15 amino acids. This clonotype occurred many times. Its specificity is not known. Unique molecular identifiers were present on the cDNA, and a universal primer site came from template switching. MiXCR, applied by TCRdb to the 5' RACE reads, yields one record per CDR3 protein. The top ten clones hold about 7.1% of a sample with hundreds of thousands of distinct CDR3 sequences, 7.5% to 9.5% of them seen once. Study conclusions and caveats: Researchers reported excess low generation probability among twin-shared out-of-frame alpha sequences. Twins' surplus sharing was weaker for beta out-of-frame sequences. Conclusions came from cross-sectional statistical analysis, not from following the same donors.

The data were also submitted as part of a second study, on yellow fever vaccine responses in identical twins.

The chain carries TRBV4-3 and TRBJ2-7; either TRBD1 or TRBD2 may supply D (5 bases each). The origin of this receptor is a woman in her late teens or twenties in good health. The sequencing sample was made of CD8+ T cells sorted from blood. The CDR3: CASSLIRDASYEQYF. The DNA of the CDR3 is TGCGCCAGCAGCCTTATCCGGGACGCATCCTACGAGCAGTACTTC.